This T cell receptor (beta chain) was recorded in a study of beta chain features in type 1 diabetes. Looking at the study overall: All of the samples together had approximately 100,000,000 sorted cells examined.

Investigators reverse transcribed all isolated RNA, so they sequenced expressed TCRB transcripts. Sequenced by immunoSEQ multiplex PCR; TCRdb stores in-frame clones only, minus some. The sample records about 120,000 clones, about 15% being singletons. Overall study findings and caveats: Patients with Type 1 diabetes showed moderately but significantly shorter TCRB CDR3s in all four CD4+ subsets. More deletions and fewer insertions at VDJ junctions were seen in type 1 diabetes patients.

Naive, central memory, regulatory and stem cell-like memory cells within the CD4+ compartment were sorted using CD45RO/CCR7/CD25/CD127/CD95/CD27. Once sorted, every population was more than 98% pure. Points on this clone: Its target is unknown.

V lost 0 bases to trimming and J lost 5 bases; unmatched junction nucleotides: 1. CDR1 and CDR2 (germline): SGHRS, YFSETQ. The CDR3 is 14 amino acids. The TCR sequence derives from a man aged 25-45 years with type 1 diabetes. The chain links TRBV5-1 to TRBJ2-1; 8 bases are a match to TRBD1. The source material was central memory CD4+ T cells from blood. The CDR3 DNA sequence: TGCGCCAGCAGCTTGGCAGGGGGCCACAATGAGCAGTTCTTC. Its translation: CASSLAGGHNEQFF.